This record looks at one T cell receptor beta chain sequence and its context. Seattle patients were enrolled during active infection and followed longitudinally. Per the germline V gene, CDR1 is SGHTA and CDR2 is FQGNSA. The CDR3 contains 15 residues. Germline trimming cut 4 bases from V and 4 bases from J; bases unmatched to any gene: 10. This specimen belongs to a study of blood T cell repertoires in COVID-19. Looking at the study overall: Material from acute and convalescent COVID-19 was sourced from the United States, Italy and Spain. T cells, B-cell-depleted T cells, or PBMCs provided the cDNA or gDNA that served as material.

How the authors handled the data: Quantification of nucleated cells was approximated via reference gene primer amplification. TCRdb keeps only in-frame clones here, not all; method: immunoSEQ multiplex PCR. The DNA was the basis for D and trimming; V, J and clone size are from that table. The profile shows under 65,000 clones, roughly four fifths of them singletons. The chain recombines TRBV7-2 with TRBJ2-7; 7 bases align to TRBD1. This clonotype originated in a man aged 55 to 69 with COVID-19, enrolled during active disease. What was sequenced was peripheral blood. CDR3 amino acids: CASSSGAGTVYEQYF. In DNA form, the CDR3 reads TGTGCCAGCAGCTCCGGAGCCGGGACAGTTTACGAGCAGTACTTC.